The source of this T cell receptor (beta chain) is a study of blood T cell repertoires in COVID-19. About the study: T cells, B-cell-depleted T cells, or PBMCs supplied cDNA or gDNA.

The V segment lost 10 bases and the J segment 2 bases; nucleotides outside the gene matches: 7. The V gene's germline CDR1 is SEHNR and CDR2 FQNEAQ (reference sequence). The CDR3 covers 13 residues. In the authors' methods: Amplification from reference gene primers served as the basis for estimated nucleated cell counts. Sequencing used immunoSEQ multiplex PCR; TCRdb keeps in-frame clones, though not all of them. D and trimming were read from the DNA, whereas the V and J calls and clone size are those reported in that table. Among about 74,000 clones, more than 75% were seen once, and the ten largest hold roughly 9.1%.

The rearrangement joins TRBV7-9 to TRBJ1-2; 7 bases match TRBD1. The source material was peripheral blood. The origin of this receptor is a human donor in a cohort sampled during active COVID-19. The CDR3 DNA is TGTGCCATCACAGACAGGGCGAACTATGGCTACACCTTC. As protein: CAITDRANYGYTF.